The 20 T cell receptor beta chains below were found in one sample sequenced in a study of T cells in Graves' hyperthyroidism and ophthalmopathy. Amplification yielded TCR beta CDR3 regions, with RNA transcripts as the source. RT-PCR in the first round (using the HTBI primer set) targeted the TCR CDR3. TCRdb called the multiplex PCR reads again in MiXCR, with one record for every CDR3 protein. The table records 490,000 or so distinct CDR3 sequences, approximately 16% of them present only once. Sequencing was performed on blood. These receptors all come from a woman aged 25 to 39 with Graves' ophthalmopathy.

This clonotype appeared many times. J is TRBJ1-6 and V is TRBV7-2; D is unresolved. CDR3 length: 14 residues. V gave up 1 base and J gave up 5 bases, with 6 bases separating them. CDR1 SGHTA and CDR2 FQGNSA come from the germline V gene. The CDR3 DNA is TGTGCCAGCAGCTTAGGAGCGGATAATTCACCCCTCCACTTT. Amino acid sequence: CASSLGADNSPLHF.

V and J are TRBV20-1 and TRBJ1-4, with D unresolved. The CDR3 runs 14 residues. Germline V lookup: CDR1 DFQATT, CDR2 SNEGSKA (reference sequence). Trimming pared 7 bases from V and 0 bases from J, leaving 12 bases between. CDR3 loop: CSGPPGTTNEKLFF. The CDR3 DNA reads as TGCAGTGGCCCCCCGGGAACAACTAATGAAAAACTGTTTTTT.

The rearrangement uses TRBV6-1 and TRBJ2-5; 8 nucleotides align to TRBD2. The CDR3 spans 14 residues. CDR1 and CDR2 from the germline V gene are MNHNS and SASEGT. Trimming at V came to 6 bases and at J to 4 bases, leaving 7 bases not matched to a gene. DNA for the CDR3: TGTGCCAGCAGACTAGCGGTGCTACGAGAGACCCAGTACTTC. Its translation is CASRLAVLRETQYF.

This clonotype was observed at least ten times. CDR3 DNA sequence: TGCAGTGTGCCCAGCTACTACGAGCAGTACTTC. The encoded protein is CSVPSYYEQYF. The chain is built from TRBV20-1 and TRBJ2-7; D is unresolved. V gave up 7 bases and J gave up 3 bases, with 10 bases separating them. CDR1 is DFQATT and CDR2 is SNEGSKA in the germline V gene (reference sequence). The CDR3 is 11 amino acids.

This clonotype was found many times. V and J are TRBV6-2 or TRBV6-3 and TRBJ2-1; no reliable D call. This CDR3 is 12 amino acids long. Trimming shortened V by 10 bases and J by 6 bases, and 13 bases separated the two germline ends. CDR1 and CDR2 from the germline V gene are MNHEY and SVGEGT. The CDR3 nucleotides are TGTGCCACCTCAATCGGCGGCAATGAGCAGTTCTTC. Translated: CATSIGGNEQFF.

This clonotype was detected a few times. V and J are TRBV7-2 and TRBJ1-2; the D is unclear. CDR1 and CDR2 from the germline V gene are SGHTA and FQGNSA. V lost 5 bases and J lost 7, with 20 bases in between. The CDR3 is 15 residues long. The CDR3, as DNA: TGTGCCAGCAGCGACACTGTAACACGGATCGGTGGCTACACCTTC. Residues: CASSDTVTRIGGYTF. The full variable domain, completed using reference TRBV7-2 and TRBJ1-2, is GAGVSQSPSNKVTEKGKDVELRCDPISGHTALYWYRQSLGQGLEFLIYFQGNSAPDKSGLPSDRFSAERTGGSVSTLTIQRTQQEDSAVYLCASSDTVTRIGGYTFGSGTRLTVV.

This clonotype was recorded a few times. This chain joins TRBV7-7 and TRBJ2-7, with 12 bases identical to TRBD2. CDR3 length: 15 residues. Per the germline V gene, CDR1 is SSHAT and CDR2 is FNYEAQ (reference sequence). V lost 5 bases and J lost 4; bases outside the gene matches: 6. The DNA for the CDR3 is TGTGCCAGCAGCGCCCTAGCGGGAGGGCCTTACGAGCAGTACTTC. This codes for CASSALAGGPYEQYF.

This clonotype was counted many times. The chain couples TRBV2 to TRBJ2-1, with 12 positions matching TRBD1. The CDR3 has 15 amino acids. CDR1 is SNHLY and CDR2 is FYNNEI in the germline V gene. V shed 6 bases, J shed 7 bases, and the junction held 7 bases outside the gene matches. CDR3 coding DNA: TGTGCCAGCAGGGACCCGGGACAGGGGGCGAATGAGCAGTTCTTC. Amino acid sequence: CASRDPGQGANEQFF.

The CDR3 sequence is CATSDPPGGRNNEQFF. The CDR3 DNA reads as TGTGCCACCAGTGATCCCCCCGGCGGGAGGAATAATGAGCAGTTCTTC. The V gene is TRBV24-1, the J gene TRBJ2-1; 8 bases line up with TRBD2. CDR3 length equals 16 residues. Germline CDR1 is KGHDR and CDR2 is SFDVKD. Losses at the gene ends were 3 bases for V and 7 bases for J; bases not matched to a gene: 10.

This clonotype has just a few counts. The gene calls are TRBV7-2 and TRBJ2-3; D possibly corresponds to TRBD1 (6 bases). CDR1 SGHTA and CDR2 FQGNSA come from the germline V gene. V dropped 3 bases and J dropped 6 bases, with 16 bases sitting between them. CDR3 length: 15 residues. The DNA of the CDR3 is TGTGCCAGCAGCTTTCTCATCCCAGGGGTGGATACGCAGTATTTT. Translated: CASSFLIPGVDTQYF.

The V call is TRBV14, the J call TRBJ2-1; no clear D gene. Germline CDR1 is SGHDN and CDR2 is FVKESK. Trimming removed 1 base from V and 12 bases from J, with 13 bases in between. The CDR3 sequence is 13 residues long. CDR3 nucleotides: TGTGCCAGCAGCCAAGCGAACCCTGTCGGGCAGTTCTTC. It codes for CASSQANPVGQFF.

In this sample, this clonotype turned up many times. The chain uses TRBV7-2 and TRBJ2-5; 7 positions agree with TRBD2. CDR3 size: 13 residues. CDR1 is SGHTA and CDR2 is FQGNSA in the germline V gene. V lost 3 bases, J lost 5 bases, and 3 bases stayed unmatched. CDR3 sequence (DNA): TGTGCCAGCAGCTTCGGGAGGCGGGAGACCCAGTACTTC. Residues: CASSFGRRETQYF.

The V call is TRBV15, the J call TRBJ2-1, with D maybe TRBD2 (5 bases). The CDR3 covers 16 residues. Between the trimmed V and J ends, which lost 3 bases and 0 bases, there was a span of 12 bases. Germline-derived CDR1 and CDR2 are LNHNV and YYDKDF (reference sequence). CDR3 nucleotide sequence: TGTGCCACCAGCAGCCGGGATTGGGGCTCCTACAATGAGCAGTTCTTC. This sequence encodes CATSSRDWGSYNEQFF.

V usage is TRBV7-9 and J usage is TRBJ2-7; a possible D gene is TRBD2 (6 bases). The CDR3 extends over 14 amino acids. In germline, CDR1 is SEHNR, CDR2 FQNEAQ (reference sequence). Trimming left V 6 bases short and J 0 bases short, with 12 bases between. The CDR3 coding sequence is TGTGCCAGCAGTCAAAGCGGGCCCTCCTACGAGCAGTACTTC. As protein: CASSQSGPSYEQYF.

This clonotype was recorded a few times. The V gene is TRBV7-6, the J gene TRBJ2-1; D may be TRBD2 (6 bases). Germline V gene lookup returns CDR1 SGHVS and CDR2 FNYEAQ. The CDR3 has 15 residues. V lost 1 base to trimming and J lost 5 bases, with 12 bases between them. The chain's CDR3 is CASSLGFIADNEQFF. Here the CDR3 DNA reads TGTGCCAGCAGCTTAGGTTTTATAGCGGACAATGAGCAGTTCTTC.

At least ten counts were recorded for this clonotype. The chain carries TRBV7-2 and TRBJ2-7; D is unclear. The germline V and J ends were trimmed by 3 bases and 2 bases, with 14 bases remaining between them. The CDR3 loop spans 15 amino acids. CDR1 SGHTA and CDR2 FQGNSA come from the germline V gene. The CDR3 DNA sequence: TGTGCCAGCAGCTTTGATCGGTCCGCTACCTACGAGCAGTACTTC. It encodes CASSFDRSATYEQYF.

This clonotype was detected a few times. V gene TRBV18 combines with J gene TRBJ2-7; D is unresolved. The CDR3 has 15 amino acids. Trimming stripped 0 bases from V and 5 bases from J, with 14 bases between. Germline CDR1 is KGHSH and CDR2 is LQKENI. Here the CDR3 DNA reads TGTGCCAGCTCACCACCGAAGGATCCATCACACGAGCAGTACTTC. It translates to CASSPPKDPSHEQYF.

This rearrangement joins TRBV12-5 to TRBJ2-7; 11 bases match TRBD2. CDR3 size: 17 residues. The germline V gene encodes CDR1 LGHNT and CDR2 FRNRAP. The ends lost 1 base at V and 2 bases at J; junction bases unmatched: 7. CDR3 coding DNA: TGTGCTAGTGGTTTGGCGACCCTAGCGGGAGGCCCCTACGAGCAGTACTTC. The encoded protein is CASGLATLAGGPYEQYF.

This chain uses TRBV25-1 with TRBJ2-5; TRBD1 matches at 8 bases. Germline loops: CDR1 MGHDK, CDR2 SYGVNS. V dropped 1 base and J dropped 5; count of bases not matched to a gene: 18. The CDR3 has 19 amino acids. In nucleotides, the CDR3 is TGTGCCAGCAGTGAATTCGGTGGATCCGACAGGGGTGATGCTGAGACCCAGTACTTC. It encodes CASSEFGGSDRGDAETQYF.

A single count supports this clonotype. This chain links TRBV5-1 with TRBJ2-2, with D hard to call. V lost 2 bases, J lost 5 bases, and 13 bases lay in between. CDR3 length: 15 amino acids. Looked up from germline, CDR1 is SGHRS and CDR2 is YFSETQ. The CDR3 here is CASSFGGRKTGELFF. CDR3 coding DNA: TGCGCCAGCAGCTTTGGTGGCAGGAAGACCGGGGAGCTGTTTTTT.